This T cell receptor (beta chain) appears in the sequencing data of a study of T cells in Graves' hyperthyroidism and ophthalmopathy. Researchers barred patients who had uncontrolled infection, other autoimmune disease, pregnancy or lactation. Diagnostic assessment was based on clinical symptoms, serum thyroxine and TRAb, thyroid ultrasound and orbital computed tomography. Study-wide findings and caveats: Peripheral blood also featured most of the thyroid clonotypes expanded above 0.001.

The TCR beta CDR3 regions underwent amplification using RNA transcripts as the source. During a first-round RT-PCR of the TCR CDR3, the HTBI primer set was used. From the multiplex PCR reads, TCRdb called clonotypes with MiXCR, one entry per CDR3 protein. The top ten hold roughly 15% of the sample, which has approximately 710,000 distinct CDR3 sequences, roughly a sixth seen once. The ends were cut back, 1 base at V and 0 bases at J, with 16 bases in the middle. The CDR3 is made up of 17 amino acids. The V gene's germline CDR1 is SGHAT and CDR2 FQNNGV. Ten or more counts support this clonotype. The antigen is unknown.

The receptor comes from a man between 50 and 59 years old with Graves' hyperthyroidism. This chain joins TRBV11-2 and TRBJ2-7; no reliable D call. The source material was blood. CDR3 bases: TGTGCCAGCAGCTTAGTTGGAGCGCGGTCTAGCTCCTACGAGCAGTACTTC. This translates into CASSLVGARSSSYEQYF.